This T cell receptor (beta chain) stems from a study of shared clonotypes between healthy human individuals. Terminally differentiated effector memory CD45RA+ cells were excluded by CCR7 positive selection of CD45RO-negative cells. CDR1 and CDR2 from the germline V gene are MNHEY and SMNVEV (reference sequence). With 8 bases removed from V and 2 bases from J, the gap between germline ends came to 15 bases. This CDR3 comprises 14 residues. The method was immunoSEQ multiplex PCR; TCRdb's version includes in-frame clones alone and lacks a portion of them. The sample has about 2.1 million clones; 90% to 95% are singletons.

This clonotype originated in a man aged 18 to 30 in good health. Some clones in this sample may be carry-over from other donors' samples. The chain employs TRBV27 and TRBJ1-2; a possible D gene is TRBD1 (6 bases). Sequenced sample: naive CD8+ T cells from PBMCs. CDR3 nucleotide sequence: TGTGCCAGCTTTGGGGGACACTTGAACTATGGCTACACCTTC. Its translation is CASFGGHLNYGYTF.